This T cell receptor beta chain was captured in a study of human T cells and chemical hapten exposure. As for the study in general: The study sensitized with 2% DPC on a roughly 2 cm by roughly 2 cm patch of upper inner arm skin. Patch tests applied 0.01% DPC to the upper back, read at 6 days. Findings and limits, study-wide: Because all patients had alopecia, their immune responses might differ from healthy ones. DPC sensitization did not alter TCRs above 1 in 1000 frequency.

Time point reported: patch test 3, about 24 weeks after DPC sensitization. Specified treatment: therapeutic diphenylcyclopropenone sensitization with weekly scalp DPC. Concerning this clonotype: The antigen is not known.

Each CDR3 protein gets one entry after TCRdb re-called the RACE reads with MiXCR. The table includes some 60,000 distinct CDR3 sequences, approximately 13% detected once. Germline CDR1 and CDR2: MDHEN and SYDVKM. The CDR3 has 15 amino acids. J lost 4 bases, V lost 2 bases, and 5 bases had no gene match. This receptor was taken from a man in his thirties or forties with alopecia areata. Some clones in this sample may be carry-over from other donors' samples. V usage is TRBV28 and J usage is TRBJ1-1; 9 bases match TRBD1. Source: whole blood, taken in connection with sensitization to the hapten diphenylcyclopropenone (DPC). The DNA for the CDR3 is TGTGCCAGCAGTTTAGGCTGGGACAGGGCCACTGAAGCTTTCTTT. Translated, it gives CASSLGWDRATEAFF.